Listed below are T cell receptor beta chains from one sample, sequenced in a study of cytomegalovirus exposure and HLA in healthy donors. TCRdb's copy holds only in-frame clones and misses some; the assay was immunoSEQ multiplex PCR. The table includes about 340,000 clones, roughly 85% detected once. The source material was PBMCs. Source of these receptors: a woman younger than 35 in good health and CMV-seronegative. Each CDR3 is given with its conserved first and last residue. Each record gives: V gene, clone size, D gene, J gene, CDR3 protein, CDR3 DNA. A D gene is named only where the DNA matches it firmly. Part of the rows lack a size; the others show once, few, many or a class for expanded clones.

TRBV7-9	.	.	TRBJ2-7	CASSLGSSGLYEQYF	TGTGCCAGCAGCTTAGGTTCCAGCGGGCTATACGAGCAGTACTTC
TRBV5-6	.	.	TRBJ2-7	CASSTTARGSYEQYF	TGTGCCAGCAGCACGACAGCCAGGGGCTCCTACGAGCAGTACTTC
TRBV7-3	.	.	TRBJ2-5	CASSPNSRETQYF	TGTGCCAGCAGCCCCAACTCCCGGGAGACCCAGTACTTC
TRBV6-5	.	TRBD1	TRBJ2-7	CASSPGQTYEQYF	TGTGCCAGCAGTCCGGGACAGACCTACGAGCAGTACTTC
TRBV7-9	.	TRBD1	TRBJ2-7	CASSYPGQGTYEQYF	TGTGCCAGCAGCTATCCGGGACAGGGAACCTACGAGCAGTACTTC
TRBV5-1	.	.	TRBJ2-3	CASSLELRGMTDTQYF	TGCGCCAGCAGCTTGGAGCTGAGGGGGATGACAGATACGCAGTATTTT
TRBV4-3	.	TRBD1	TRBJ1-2	CASSHPGTANNYGYTF	TGCGCCAGCAGCCACCCCGGGACAGCTAATAACTATGGCTACACCTTC
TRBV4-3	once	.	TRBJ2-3	CASSQEVGRGTDTQYF	TGCGCCAGCAGCCAAGAGGTGGGTCGGGGCACAGATACGCAGTATTTT
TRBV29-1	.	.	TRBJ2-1	CSVEDLRSEQFF	TGCAGCGTTGAAGATCTTCGGAGTGAGCAGTTCTTC
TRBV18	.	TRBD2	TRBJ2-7	CASSPRSLAGTYEQYF	TGTGCCAGCTCACCACGCTCACTAGCGGGAACCTACGAGCAGTACTTC
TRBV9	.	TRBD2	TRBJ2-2	CASSGLAGYTGELFF	TGTGCCAGCAGCGGGTTAGCGGGATACACCGGGGAGCTGTTTTTT
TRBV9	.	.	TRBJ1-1	CASSPQTGRDTEAFF	TGTGCCAGCAGCCCCCAGACCGGTCGGGACACTGAAGCTTTCTTT
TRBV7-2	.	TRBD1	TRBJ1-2	CASSHDRDRGYTF	TGTGCCAGCAGCCACGACAGGGATCGAGGCTACACCTTC
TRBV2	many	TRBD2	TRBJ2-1	CASSGEGYNEQFF	TGTGCCAGCAGTGGGGAGGGGTACAATGAGCAGTTCTTC
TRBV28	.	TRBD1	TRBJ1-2	CASGSGTGKYGYTF	TGTGCCAGCGGCTCCGGGACAGGGAAGTATGGCTACACCTTC
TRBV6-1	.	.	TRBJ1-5	CASSTGQPQHF	TGTGCCAGCAGTACCGGTCAGCCCCAGCATTTT
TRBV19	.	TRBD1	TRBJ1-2	CASRPTTGSYGYTF	TGTGCCAGTAGACCAACGACAGGGTCCTATGGCTACACCTTC
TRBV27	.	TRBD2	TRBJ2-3	CASSLRGTSGGTDTQYF	TGTGCCAGCAGTTTAAGGGGGACTAGCGGGGGCACAGATACGCAGTATTTT
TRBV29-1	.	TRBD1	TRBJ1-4	CSVQGSNEKLFF	TGCAGCGTACAGGGGTCTAATGAAAAACTGTTTTTT
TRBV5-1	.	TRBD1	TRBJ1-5	CASSPGTGRGQPQHF	TGCGCCAGCAGCCCCGGGACAGGTCGAGGTCAGCCCCAGCATTTT
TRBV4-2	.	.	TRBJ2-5	CASSPAGSAHQETQYF	TGTGCCAGCAGCCCCGCCGGGAGCGCACACCAAGAGACCCAGTACTTC
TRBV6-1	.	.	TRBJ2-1	CASSRGNEQFF	TGTGCCAGCAGTAGGGGTAATGAGCAGTTCTTC
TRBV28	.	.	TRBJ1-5	CASSLWAINQPQHF	TGTGCCAGCAGTTTGTGGGCGATCAATCAGCCCCAGCATTTT
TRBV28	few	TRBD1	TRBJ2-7	CASSDRGQEQYF	TGTGCCAGCAGTGACAGGGGCCAAGAGCAGTACTTC
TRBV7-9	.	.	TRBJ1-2	CASSLANPIQGRLDGYTF	TGTGCCAGCAGCTTAGCCAACCCTATACAGGGCAGGTTGGATGGCTACACCTTC
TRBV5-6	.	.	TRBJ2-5	CASSSRQLQETQYF	TGTGCCAGCAGCTCCCGACAGCTCCAAGAGACCCAGTACTTC
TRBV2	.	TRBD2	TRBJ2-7	CASSEGLGGVRNEQYF	TGTGCCAGCAGTGAAGGGTTGGGAGGGGTCCGCAACGAGCAGTACTTC
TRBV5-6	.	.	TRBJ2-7	CASSLGGTRSSYEQYF	TGTGCCAGCAGCTTGGGGGGCACCCGGAGCTCCTACGAGCAGTACTTC
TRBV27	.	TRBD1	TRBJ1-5	CASSFQGDNQPQHF	TGTGCCAGCAGTTTTCAGGGGGACAATCAGCCCCAGCATTTT
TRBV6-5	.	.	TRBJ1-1	CASSSRGGTEAFF	TGTGCCAGCAGTTCCCGGGGGGGCACTGAAGCTTTCTTT
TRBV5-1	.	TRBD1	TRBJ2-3	CASTSGQPSTDTQYF	TGCGCCAGCACCTCGGGACAGCCTAGCACAGATACGCAGTATTTT
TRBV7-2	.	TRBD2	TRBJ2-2	CASSLAMREVVGELFF	TGTGCCAGCAGCTTAGCGATGCGGGAGGTTGTCGGGGAGCTGTTTTTT
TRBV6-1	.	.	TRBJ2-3	CASADFTDTQYF	TGTGCCAGCGCAGACTTCACAGATACGCAGTATTTT
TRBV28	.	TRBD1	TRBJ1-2	CASSPGQGMGGYTF	TGTGCCAGCAGTCCGGGACAGGGTATGGGAGGCTACACCTTC
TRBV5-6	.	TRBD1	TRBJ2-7	CASSWGQGASDEQYF	TGTGCCAGCAGCTGGGGACAGGGGGCTTCGGACGAGCAGTACTTC
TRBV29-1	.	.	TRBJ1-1	CSAPREQNTEAFF	TGCAGCGCTCCGAGAGAGCAGAACACTGAAGCTTTCTTT
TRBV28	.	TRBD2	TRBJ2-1	CASSLESGTPYNEQFF	TGTGCCAGCAGTTTAGAGAGCGGGACCCCGTACAATGAGCAGTTCTTC
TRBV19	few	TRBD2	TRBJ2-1	CASSNLAAGNEQFF	TGTGCCAGTAGTAACCTAGCGGCCGGCAATGAGCAGTTCTTC
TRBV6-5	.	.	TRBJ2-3	CASSYSKGERLYF	TGTGCCAGCAGTTACAGCAAAGGAGAGCGCTTGTATTTT
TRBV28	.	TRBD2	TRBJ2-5	CASSLVAGGETQYF	TGTGCCAGCAGTTTGGTAGCGGGCGGAGAGACCCAGTACTTC
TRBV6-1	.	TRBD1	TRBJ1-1	CASRTGGWRNTEAFF	TGTGCCAGCCGGACAGGGGGCTGGAGGAACACTGAAGCTTTCTTT
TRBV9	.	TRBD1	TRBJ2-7	CASSVEGDRGYEQYF	TGTGCCAGCAGCGTAGAAGGGGACAGGGGCTACGAGCAGTACTTC
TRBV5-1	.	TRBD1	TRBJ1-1	CASRGQGGESNTEAFF	TGCGCCAGCCGAGGTCAAGGGGGCGAATCGAACACTGAAGCTTTCTTT
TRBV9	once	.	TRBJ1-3	CASSVGGRSSGNTIYF	TGTGCCAGCAGCGTAGGAGGGCGCAGCTCTGGAAACACCATATATTTT
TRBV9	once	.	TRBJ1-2	CASTPAGGYGYTF	TGTGCCAGCACCCCAGCGGGGGGCTATGGCTACACCTTC
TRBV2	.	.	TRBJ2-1	CASRQGSSYNEQFF	TGTGCCAGCAGACAGGGAAGCTCCTACAATGAGCAGTTCTTC
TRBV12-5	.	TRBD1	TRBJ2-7	CASGLGQGEQYF	TGTGCTAGTGGCCTCGGACAGGGCGAGCAGTACTTC
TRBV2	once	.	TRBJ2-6	CASSEILGVSGANVLTF	TGTGCCAGCAGTGAAATTTTAGGGGTCTCTGGGGCCAACGTCCTGACTTTC
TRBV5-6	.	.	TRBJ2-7	CASSLGGSNYEQYF	TGTGCCAGCAGCTTGGGAGGGTCTAACTACGAGCAGTACTTC